This TCR beta chain was recovered during a study of Tregs in tolerant kidney transplant recipients. Overall study: Mixed chimerism was transient after nonmyeloablative marrow transplants from related graft donors. Whole-study results and caveats: Expanding Tregs on activated donor B cells appeared to best identify donor-specific TCRbeta clones.

V shed 3 bases and J 3 bases; nucleotides not matched to a gene: 4. The CDR3 is 13 amino acids. Per the germline V gene, CDR1 is SQVTM and CDR2 is ANQGSEA. TCRdb's table, derived via immunoSEQ multiplex PCR, lists solely in-frame clones and lacks some. Of roughly 66,000 clones in the sample, roughly 90% were seen once. Unstimulated Tregs (CD4+CD25+CD127-) and CD4+CD25- non-Tregs were sorted from PBMCs. Notes on this clone: Its cognate antigen is unknown.

This chain connects TRBV29-1 to TRBJ1-2, with TRBD1 matching 7 bases. Sequenced material: CD8+ T cells from blood, taken before the transplant. The receptor was derived from a human donor who received a combined kidney and bone marrow transplant. CDR3 nucleotide sequence: TGCAGCGTTGAGAGAGGGGGCGACTATGGCTACACCTTC. This sequence encodes CSVERGGDYGYTF. The whole variable domain, filled in from reference TRBV29-1 and TRBJ1-2, reads SAVISQKPSRDICQRGTSLTIQCQVDSQVTMMFWYRQQPGQSLTLIATANQGSEATYESGFVIDKFPISRPNLTFSTLTVSNMSPEDSSIYLCSVERGGDYGYTFGSGTRLTVV.